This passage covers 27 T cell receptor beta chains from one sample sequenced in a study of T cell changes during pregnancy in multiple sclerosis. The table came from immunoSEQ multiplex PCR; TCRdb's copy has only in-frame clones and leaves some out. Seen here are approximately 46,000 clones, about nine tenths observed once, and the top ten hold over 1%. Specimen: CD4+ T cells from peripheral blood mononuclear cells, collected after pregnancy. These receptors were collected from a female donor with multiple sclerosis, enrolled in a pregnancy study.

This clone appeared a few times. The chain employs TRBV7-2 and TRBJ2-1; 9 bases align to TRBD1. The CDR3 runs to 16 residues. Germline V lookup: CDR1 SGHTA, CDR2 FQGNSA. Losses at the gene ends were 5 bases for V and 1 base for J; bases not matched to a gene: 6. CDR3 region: CASSRDRARSYNEQFF. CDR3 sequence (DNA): TGTGCCAGCAGCCGGGACAGGGCCCGGTCCTACAATGAGCAGTTCTTC. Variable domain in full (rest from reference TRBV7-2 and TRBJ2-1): GAGVSQSPSNKVTEKGKDVELRCDPISGHTALYWYRQSLGQGLEFLIYFQGNSAPDKSGLPSDRFSAERTGGSVSTLTIQRTQQEDSAVYLCASSRDRARSYNEQFFGPGTRLTVL.

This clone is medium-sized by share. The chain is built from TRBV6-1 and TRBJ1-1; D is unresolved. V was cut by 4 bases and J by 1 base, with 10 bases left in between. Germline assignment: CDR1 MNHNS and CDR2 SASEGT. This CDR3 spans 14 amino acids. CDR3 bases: TGTGCCAGCAGTGTCGAGGGCCCGAACACTGAAGCTTTCTTT. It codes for CASSVEGPNTEAFF.

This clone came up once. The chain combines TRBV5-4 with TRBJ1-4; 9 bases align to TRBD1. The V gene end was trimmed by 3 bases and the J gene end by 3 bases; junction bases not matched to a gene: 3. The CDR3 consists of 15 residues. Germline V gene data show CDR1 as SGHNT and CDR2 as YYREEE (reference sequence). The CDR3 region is CASSSQGASNEKLFF. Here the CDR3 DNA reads TGTGCCAGCAGCTCACAGGGGGCGTCTAATGAAAAACTGTTTTTT.

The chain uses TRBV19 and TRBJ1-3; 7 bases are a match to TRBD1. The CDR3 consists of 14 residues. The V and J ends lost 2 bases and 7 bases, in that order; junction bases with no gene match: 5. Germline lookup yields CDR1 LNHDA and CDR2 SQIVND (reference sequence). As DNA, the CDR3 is TGTGCCAGTAGTATACCGTACAGGGGCAACACCATATATTTT. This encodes CASSIPYRGNTIYF.

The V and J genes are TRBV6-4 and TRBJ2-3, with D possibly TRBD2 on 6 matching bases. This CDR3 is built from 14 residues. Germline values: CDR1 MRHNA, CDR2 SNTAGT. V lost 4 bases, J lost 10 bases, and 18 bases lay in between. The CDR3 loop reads CASSAGTGEKAQYF. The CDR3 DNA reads TGTGCCAGCAGTGCCGGGACGGGGGAAAAGGCGCAGTATTTT.

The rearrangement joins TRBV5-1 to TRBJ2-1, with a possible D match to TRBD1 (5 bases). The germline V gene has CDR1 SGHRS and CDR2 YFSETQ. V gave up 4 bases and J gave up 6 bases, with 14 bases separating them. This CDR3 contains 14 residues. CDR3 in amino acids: CASSDSVQVNEQFF. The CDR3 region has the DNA TGCGCCAGCAGCGACAGTGTCCAGGTCAATGAGCAGTTCTTC.

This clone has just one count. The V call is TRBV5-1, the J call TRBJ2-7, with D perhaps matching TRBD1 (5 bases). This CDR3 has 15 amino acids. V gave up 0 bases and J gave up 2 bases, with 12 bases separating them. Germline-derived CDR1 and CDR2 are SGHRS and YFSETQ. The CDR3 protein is CASSLGMGPTYEQYF. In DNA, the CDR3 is TGCGCCAGCAGCTTGGGTATGGGGCCAACCTACGAGCAGTACTTC.

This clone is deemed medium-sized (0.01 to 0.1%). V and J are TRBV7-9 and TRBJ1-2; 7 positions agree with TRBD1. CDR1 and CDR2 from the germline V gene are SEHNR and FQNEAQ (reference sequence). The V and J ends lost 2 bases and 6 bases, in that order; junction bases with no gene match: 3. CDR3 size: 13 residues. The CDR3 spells CASSLTGVDGYTF. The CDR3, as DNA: TGTGCCAGCAGCTTAACAGGGGTAGATGGCTACACCTTC.

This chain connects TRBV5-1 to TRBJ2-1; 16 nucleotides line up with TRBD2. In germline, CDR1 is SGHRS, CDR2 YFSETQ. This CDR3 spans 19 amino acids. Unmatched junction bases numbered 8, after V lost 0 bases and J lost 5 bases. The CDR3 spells CASSLEPGTSGRANNEQFF. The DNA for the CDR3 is TGCGCCAGCAGCTTGGAACCCGGGACTAGCGGGAGGGCGAACAATGAGCAGTTCTTC.

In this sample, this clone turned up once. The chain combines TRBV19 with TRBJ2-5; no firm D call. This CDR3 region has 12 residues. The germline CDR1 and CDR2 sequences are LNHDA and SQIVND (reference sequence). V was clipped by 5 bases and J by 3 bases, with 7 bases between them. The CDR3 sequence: CASSEAEETQYF. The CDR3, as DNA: TGTGCCAGTAGTGAGGCAGAAGAGACCCAGTACTTC.

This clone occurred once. Here the CDR3 reads CAGGSSYNEQFF. The CDR3 region has the DNA TGTGCCGGAGGGAGCTCCTACAATGAGCAGTTCTTC. This sequence joins TRBV6-6 and TRBJ2-1; maybe TRBD2 (6 bases). The CDR3 is made up of 12 amino acids. V dropped 11 bases and J dropped 0 bases, with 8 bases sitting between them. Germline V gene lookup returns CDR1 MNHNY and CDR2 SVGAGI (reference sequence).

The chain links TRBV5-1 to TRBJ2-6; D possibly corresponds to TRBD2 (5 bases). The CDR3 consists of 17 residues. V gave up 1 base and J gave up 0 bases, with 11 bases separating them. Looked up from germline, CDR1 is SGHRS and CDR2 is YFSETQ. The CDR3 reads CASSLTGSSSGANVLTF. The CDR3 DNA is TGCGCCAGCAGCTTGACGGGGTCTAGCTCTGGGGCCAACGTCCTGACTTTC.

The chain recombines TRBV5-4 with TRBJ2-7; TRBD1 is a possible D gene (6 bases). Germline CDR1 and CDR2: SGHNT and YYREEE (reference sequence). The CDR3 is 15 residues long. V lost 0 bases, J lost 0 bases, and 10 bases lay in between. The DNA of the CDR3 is TGTGCCAGCAGCTTGGGACAGGAAAGCTCCTACGAGCAGTACTTC. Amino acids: CASSLGQESSYEQYF.

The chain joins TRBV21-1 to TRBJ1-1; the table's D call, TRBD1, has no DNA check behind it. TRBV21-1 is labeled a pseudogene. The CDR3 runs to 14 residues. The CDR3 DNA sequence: TGTGCCAGCCTAGAACAGGGAGTTATCACTGAAGCTTTCTTT. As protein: CASLEQGVITEAFF.

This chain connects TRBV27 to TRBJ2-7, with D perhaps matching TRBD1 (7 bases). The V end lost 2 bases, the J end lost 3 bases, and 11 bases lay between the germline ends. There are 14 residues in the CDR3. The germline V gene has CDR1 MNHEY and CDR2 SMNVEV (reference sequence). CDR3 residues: CASSLQGGFYEQYF. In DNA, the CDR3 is TGTGCCAGCAGTTTACAGGGGGGATTCTACGAGCAGTACTTC.

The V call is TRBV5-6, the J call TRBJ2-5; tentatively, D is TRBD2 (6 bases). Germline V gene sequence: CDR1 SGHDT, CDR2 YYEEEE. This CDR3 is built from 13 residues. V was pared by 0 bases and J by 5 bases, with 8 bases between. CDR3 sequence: CASSLGGRETQYF. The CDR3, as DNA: TGTGCCAGCAGCTTGGGGGGGAGGGAGACCCAGTACTTC.

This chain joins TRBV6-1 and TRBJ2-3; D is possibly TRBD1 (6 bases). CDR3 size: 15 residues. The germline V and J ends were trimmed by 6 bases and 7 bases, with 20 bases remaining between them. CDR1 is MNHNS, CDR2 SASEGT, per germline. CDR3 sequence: CASSAGTPRGNTQYF. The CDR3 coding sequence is TGTGCCAGCAGCGCCGGGACACCCCGGGGCAATACGCAGTATTTT.

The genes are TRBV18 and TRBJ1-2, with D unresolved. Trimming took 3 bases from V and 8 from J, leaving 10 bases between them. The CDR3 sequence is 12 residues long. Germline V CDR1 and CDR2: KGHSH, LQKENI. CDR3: CASSPEGAGYTF. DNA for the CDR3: TGTGCCAGCTCACCTGAGGGCGCCGGCTACACCTTC.

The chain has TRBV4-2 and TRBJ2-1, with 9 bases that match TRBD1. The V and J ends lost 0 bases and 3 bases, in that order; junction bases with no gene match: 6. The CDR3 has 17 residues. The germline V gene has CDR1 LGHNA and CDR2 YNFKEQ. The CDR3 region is CASSQDLGQGSYNEQFF. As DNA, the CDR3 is TGTGCCAGCAGCCAAGATCTCGGACAGGGGAGCTACAATGAGCAGTTCTTC.

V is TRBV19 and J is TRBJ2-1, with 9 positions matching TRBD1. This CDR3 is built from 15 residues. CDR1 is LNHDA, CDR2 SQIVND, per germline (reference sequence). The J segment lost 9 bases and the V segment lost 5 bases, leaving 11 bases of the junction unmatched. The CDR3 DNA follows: TGTGCCAGTAGTCTTCGACAGGGGGGGGATACTGAGCAGTTCTTC. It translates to CASSLRQGGDTEQFF.

CDR3 in DNA: TGTGCCAGCAGTACCCGACTAGCGGGTTTTGAGCAGTTCTTC. Its protein product is CASSTRLAGFEQFF. The rearrangement uses TRBV6-5 and TRBJ2-1, with 10 bases aligning to TRBD2. The CDR3 runs 14 residues. Germline CDR1 and CDR2: MNHEY and SVGAGI. V dropped 5 bases and J dropped 9; count of bases not matched to a gene: 7.

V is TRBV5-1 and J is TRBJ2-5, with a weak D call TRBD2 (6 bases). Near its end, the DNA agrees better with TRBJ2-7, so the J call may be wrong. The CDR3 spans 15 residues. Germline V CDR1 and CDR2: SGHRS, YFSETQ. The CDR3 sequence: CASSLGTADSYEQYF. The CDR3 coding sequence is TGCGCCAGCAGCCTCGGGACTGCCGACTCCTACGAGCAGTACTTC.

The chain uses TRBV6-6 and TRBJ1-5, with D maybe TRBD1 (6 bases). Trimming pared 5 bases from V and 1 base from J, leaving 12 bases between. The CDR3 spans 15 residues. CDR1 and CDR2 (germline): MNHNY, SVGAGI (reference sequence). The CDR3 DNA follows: TGTGCCAGCAGTACTGACAGGAAGAGCAATCAGCCCCAGCATTTT. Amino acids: CASSTDRKSNQPQHF.

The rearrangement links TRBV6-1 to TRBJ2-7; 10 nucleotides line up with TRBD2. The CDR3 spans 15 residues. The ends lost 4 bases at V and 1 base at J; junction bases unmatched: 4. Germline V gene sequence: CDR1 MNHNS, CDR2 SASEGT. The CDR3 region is CASSVGLADSYEQYF. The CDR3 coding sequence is TGTGCCAGCAGTGTTGGACTAGCGGATTCCTACGAGCAGTACTTC.

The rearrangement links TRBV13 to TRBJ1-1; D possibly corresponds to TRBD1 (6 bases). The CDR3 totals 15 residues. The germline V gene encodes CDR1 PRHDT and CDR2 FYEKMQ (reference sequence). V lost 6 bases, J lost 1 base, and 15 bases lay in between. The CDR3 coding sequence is TGTGCCAGCAGGGATACAGGGAAGGGGAACACTGAAGCTTTCTTT. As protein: CASRDTGKGNTEAFF.

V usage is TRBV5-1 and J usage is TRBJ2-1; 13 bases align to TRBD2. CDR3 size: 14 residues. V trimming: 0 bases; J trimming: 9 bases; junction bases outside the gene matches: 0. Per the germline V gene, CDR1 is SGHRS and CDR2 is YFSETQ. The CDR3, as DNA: TGCGCCAGCAGCTTGGGACTAGCGGGAGGTGAGCAGTTCTTC. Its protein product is CASSLGLAGGEQFF.

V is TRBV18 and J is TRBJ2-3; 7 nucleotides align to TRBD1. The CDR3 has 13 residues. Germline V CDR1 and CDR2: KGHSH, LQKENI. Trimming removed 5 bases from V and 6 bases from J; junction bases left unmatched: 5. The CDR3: CASSSLQGDTQYF. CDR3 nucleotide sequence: TGTGCCAGCTCATCATTACAGGGGGATACGCAGTATTTT.